The 26 T cell receptor beta chains presented below share a single source sample, sequenced in a study of monozygotic twins with inflammatory bowel disease. TCRdb re-called the 5' RACE reads, yielding one record per CDR3 amino acid sequence without DNA. This listing includes 300,000 to 350,000 distinct CDR3 sequences. The sequenced sample consisted of blood. The receptors here all came from a human donor with ulcerative colitis or Crohn's disease, or a healthy co-twin of an affected twin (not recorded which).

This rearrangement joins TRBV12-3 or TRBV12-4 to TRBJ1-1. The CDR3 length is 15 residues. CDR3: CASSFPSASGTEAFF.

The chain links TRBV24-1 to TRBJ2-3. The CDR3 consists of 15 residues. The V gene's germline CDR1 is KGHDR and CDR2 SFDVKD. The CDR3 sequence: CATSDSGMNTDTQYF.

The V and J genes are TRBV5-6 and TRBJ2-7; the TCRdb call, TRBD1, lacks DNA for checking. The CDR3 spans 15 residues. The germline CDR1 and CDR2 sequences are SGHDT and YYEEEE. This chain's CDR3 is CASSSRGGSFYEQYF.

V is TRBV5-1 and J is TRBJ1-4. The CDR3 runs 13 residues. The germline gives CDR1 SGHRS, CDR2 YFSETQ. CDR3 sequence: CASSGTDHSQRFF.

This CDR3 reads CASSLKGGASTDTQYF. This chain joins TRBV28 and TRBJ2-3; TCRdb's D gene call, TRBD1, goes unchecked for lack of DNA. The V gene's germline CDR1 is MDHEN and CDR2 SYDVKM. CDR3 length: 16 amino acids.

This chain joins TRBV29-1 and TRBJ2-6; checking the TCRdb D call of TRBD1 is not possible without DNA. Germline V gives CDR1 SQVTM, CDR2 ANQGSEA. This CDR3 has 16 amino acids. The CDR3 region is CSVRTGWASGANVLTF.

The genes are TRBV28 and TRBJ1-5; TCRdb's D gene call, TRBD1, goes unchecked for lack of DNA. CDR1 and CDR2 from the germline V gene are MDHEN and SYDVKM. CDR3 length equals 18 residues. The CDR3 is CASSSLPGTGHSNQPQHF.

This chain connects TRBV28 to TRBJ1-2; the TRBD1 assignment by TCRdb is unverifiable without DNA. Germline V gene sequence: CDR1 MDHEN, CDR2 SYDVKM. This CDR3 region has 15 residues. This chain's CDR3 is CASSPSPGQGVGYTF.

This chain links TRBV20-1 with TRBJ2-7. This CDR3 spans 14 amino acids. Germline V gives CDR1 DFQATT, CDR2 SNEGSKA (reference sequence). This CDR3 is CSAEKPKSSYEQYF.

V is TRBV4-1 and J is TRBJ2-2. The CDR3 sequence is 13 residues long. Germline-derived CDR1 and CDR2 are MGHRA and YSYEKL. CDR3 sequence: CASSQGFYGELFF.

The rearrangement joins TRBV5-6 to TRBJ1-4. CDR3 length: 16 residues. Germline V gives CDR1 SGHDT, CDR2 YYEEEE. CDR3 loop: CASSSWRRATNEKLFF.

The rearrangement joins TRBV27 to TRBJ2-7; TCRdb indicates TRBD2, and absent DNA this call remains unverified. CDR3 size: 16 residues. From germline, CDR1 is MNHEY and CDR2 SMNVEV (reference sequence). CDR3 region: CASTRDGREVPYEQYF.

The chain has TRBV7-9 and TRBJ1-4; the D gene TCRdb calls, TRBD1, cannot be checked with no DNA. This CDR3 contains 15 residues. Per germline, CDR1 SEHNR and CDR2 FQNEAQ (reference sequence). The CDR3 is CASSPTPGPNEKLFF. Complete variable domain (other parts from reference TRBV7-9 and TRBJ1-4): DTGVSQNPRHKITKRGQNVTFRCDPISEHNRLYWYRQTLGQGPEFLTYFQNEAQLEKSRLLSDRFSAERPKGSFSTLEIQRTEQGDSAMYLCASSPTPGPNEKLFFGSGTQLSVL.

This chain connects TRBV27 to TRBJ2-4; TCRdb names TRBD1, which stays unverified in the absence of DNA. The CDR3 totals 19 residues. Germline CDR1 reads MNHEY; CDR2 reads SMNVEV (reference sequence). The chain's CDR3 is CASSPEGRFPELAKNMQYF.

The V call is TRBV27, the J call TRBJ2-1. Germline lookup yields CDR1 MNHEY and CDR2 SMNVEV (reference sequence). This CDR3 comprises 13 residues. The CDR3 sequence is CASQTDGNNEQFF.

The genes are TRBV12-3 or TRBV12-4 and TRBJ2-3. The CDR3 has 16 amino acids. CDR3 amino acids: CASSLRSTGGTDTQYF.

The chain couples TRBV10-3 to TRBJ2-5; the TCRdb call, TRBD2, lacks DNA for checking. CDR3 length equals 14 residues. From germline, CDR1 is ENHRY and CDR2 SYGVKD. CDR3 loop: CAIAPRGREETQYF.

The genes are TRBV20-1 and TRBJ1-1. There are 17 residues in the CDR3. Germline CDR1 reads DFQATT; CDR2 reads SNEGSKA (reference sequence). The CDR3 loop is CSARDDSPGPVSTEAFF.

The chain combines TRBV4-1 with TRBJ2-5; TCRdb returns TRBD2, unconfirmable since there is no DNA. Germline V gene sequence: CDR1 MGHRA, CDR2 YSYEKL. This CDR3 is 14 amino acids long. This CDR3 reads CASSQAGGQETQYF.

V gene TRBV6-5 combines with J gene TRBJ2-3; TCRdb designates TRBD2, a call that cannot be tested without DNA. The CDR3 totals 15 residues. The germline CDR1 and CDR2 sequences are MNHEY and SVGAGI. CDR3: CASSPRLAGVDTQYF.

The chain is built from TRBV10-3 and TRBJ2-3; without DNA, the TCRdb call of TRBD1 cannot be checked. Germline assignment: CDR1 ENHRY and CDR2 SYGVKD. The CDR3 totals 16 residues. The CDR3: CAISAGQGPNTDTQYF.

Here the CDR3 reads CATSREAGSGAQYF. V usage is TRBV15 and J usage is TRBJ2-5; there is no DNA to check the TCRdb D call of TRBD2. Germline V gene sequence: CDR1 LNHNV, CDR2 YYDKDF (reference sequence). CDR3 length: 14 residues. The full variable domain, its missing parts supplied by reference TRBV15 and TRBJ2-5, is DAMVIQNPRYQVTQFGKPVTLSCSQTLNHNVMYWYQQKSSQAPKLLFHYYDKDFNNEADTPDNFQSRRPNTSFCFLDIRSPGLGDTAMYLCATSREAGSGAQYFGPGTRLLVL.

This chain's CDR3 is CASSYRWNTEAFF. The chain uses TRBV6-5 and TRBJ1-1. Germline CDR1 is MNHEY and CDR2 is SVGAGI. The CDR3 spans 13 residues.

The chain employs TRBV2 and TRBJ2-3; the D call of TRBD1 rests on TCRdb alone, since no DNA is present to check it. Germline CDR1 reads SNHLY; CDR2 reads FYNNEI. The CDR3 loop spans 13 amino acids. The CDR3 sequence: CASMLGVTDTQYF.

This chain uses TRBV5-1 with TRBJ1-2; TCRdb lists TRBD1, though no DNA is available to test this call. This CDR3 region has 14 residues. Germline assignment: CDR1 SGHRS and CDR2 YFSETQ. The CDR3 protein is CASSSPGQGYGYTF. The full variable domain, rest sourced from reference TRBV5-1 and TRBJ1-2, is KAGVTQTPRYLIKTRGQQVTLSCSPISGHRSVSWYQQTPGQGLQFLFEYFSETQRNKGNFPGRFSGRQFSNSRSEMNVSTLELGDSALYLCASSSPGQGYGYTFGSGTRLTVV.

The chain couples TRBV29-1 to TRBJ2-1. The CDR3 consists of 14 residues. Germline CDR1 SQVTM, CDR2 ANQGSEA. The CDR3 sequence: CSVLVGFTYNEQFF.